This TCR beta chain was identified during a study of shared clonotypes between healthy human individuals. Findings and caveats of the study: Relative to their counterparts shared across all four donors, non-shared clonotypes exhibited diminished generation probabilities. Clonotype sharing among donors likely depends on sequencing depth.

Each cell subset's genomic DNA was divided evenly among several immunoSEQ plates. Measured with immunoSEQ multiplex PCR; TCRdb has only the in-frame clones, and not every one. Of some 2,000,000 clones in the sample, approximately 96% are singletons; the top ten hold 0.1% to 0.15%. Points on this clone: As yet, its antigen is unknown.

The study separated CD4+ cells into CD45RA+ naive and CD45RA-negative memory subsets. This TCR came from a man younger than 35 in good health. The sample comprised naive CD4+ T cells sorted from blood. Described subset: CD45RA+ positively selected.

For the CDR3, the DNA is TGTGCCAGTTCCGAAGCTATTCAACCCACAGATACGCAGTATTTT. This encodes CASSEAIQPTDTQYF. The genes are TRBV6-6 and TRBJ2-3; no firm D call. In germline, CDR1 is MNHNY, CDR2 SVGAGI (reference sequence). CDR3 length: 15 residues. Trimming stripped 9 bases from V and 2 bases from J, with 18 bases between.